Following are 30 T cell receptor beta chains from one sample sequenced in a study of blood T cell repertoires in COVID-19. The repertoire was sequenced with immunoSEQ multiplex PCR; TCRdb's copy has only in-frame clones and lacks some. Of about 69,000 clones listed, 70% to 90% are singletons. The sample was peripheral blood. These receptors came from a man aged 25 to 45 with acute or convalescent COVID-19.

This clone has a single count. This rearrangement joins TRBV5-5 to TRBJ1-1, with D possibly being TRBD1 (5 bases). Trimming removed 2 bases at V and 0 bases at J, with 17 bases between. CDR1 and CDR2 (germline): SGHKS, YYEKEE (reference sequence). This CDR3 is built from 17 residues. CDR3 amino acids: CASSFYRLGGMNTEAFF. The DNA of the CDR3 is TGTGCCAGCAGCTTTTACAGGTTAGGCGGGATGAACACTGAAGCTTTCTTT. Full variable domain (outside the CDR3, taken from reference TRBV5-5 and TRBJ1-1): DAGVTQSPTHLIKTRGQQVTLRCSPISGHKSVSWYQQVLGQGPQFIFQYYEKEERGRGNFPDRFSARQFPNYSSELNVNALLLGDSALYLCASSFYRLGGMNTEAFFGQGTRLTVV.

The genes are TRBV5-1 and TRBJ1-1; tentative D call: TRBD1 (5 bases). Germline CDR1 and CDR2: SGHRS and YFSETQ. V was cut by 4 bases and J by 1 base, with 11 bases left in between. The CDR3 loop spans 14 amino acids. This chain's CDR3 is CASSVLTGNTEAFF. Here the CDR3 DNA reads TGCGCCAGCAGCGTCTTAACAGGGAACACTGAAGCTTTCTTT.

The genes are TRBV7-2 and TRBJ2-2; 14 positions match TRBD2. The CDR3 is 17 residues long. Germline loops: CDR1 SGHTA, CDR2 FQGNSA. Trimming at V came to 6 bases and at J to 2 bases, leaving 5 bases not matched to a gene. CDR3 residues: CASSRGLAGANTGELFF. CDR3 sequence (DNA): TGTGCCAGCAGTCGGGGACTAGCGGGAGCCAACACCGGGGAGCTGTTTTTT.

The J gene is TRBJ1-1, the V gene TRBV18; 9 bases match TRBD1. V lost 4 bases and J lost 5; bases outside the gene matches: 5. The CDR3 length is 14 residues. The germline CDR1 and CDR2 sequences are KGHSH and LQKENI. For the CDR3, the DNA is TGTGCCAGCTCACAGGGACAGGGTGAGACTGAAGCTTTCTTT. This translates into CASSQGQGETEAFF.

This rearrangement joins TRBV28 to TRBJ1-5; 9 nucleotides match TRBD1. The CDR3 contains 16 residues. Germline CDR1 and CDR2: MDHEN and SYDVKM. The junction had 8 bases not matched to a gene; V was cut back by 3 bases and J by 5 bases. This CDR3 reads CASSFQGQGFYQPQHF. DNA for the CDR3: TGTGCCAGCAGTTTTCAGGGACAGGGTTTCTATCAGCCCCAGCATTTT.

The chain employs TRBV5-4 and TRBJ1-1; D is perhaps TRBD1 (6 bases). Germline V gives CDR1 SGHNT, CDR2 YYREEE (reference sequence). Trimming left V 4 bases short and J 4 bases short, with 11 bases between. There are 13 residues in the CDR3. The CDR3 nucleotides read TGTGCCAGCAGCCCACAGGGTAGCACTGAAGCTTTCTTT. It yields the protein CASSPQGSTEAFF.

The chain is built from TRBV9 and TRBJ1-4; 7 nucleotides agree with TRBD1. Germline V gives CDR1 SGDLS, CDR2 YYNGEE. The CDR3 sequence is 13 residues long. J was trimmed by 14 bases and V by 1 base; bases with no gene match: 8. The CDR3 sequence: CASSVNVGTVLFF. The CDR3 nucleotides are TGTGCCAGCAGCGTAAATGTCGGGACAGTGCTGTTTTTT.

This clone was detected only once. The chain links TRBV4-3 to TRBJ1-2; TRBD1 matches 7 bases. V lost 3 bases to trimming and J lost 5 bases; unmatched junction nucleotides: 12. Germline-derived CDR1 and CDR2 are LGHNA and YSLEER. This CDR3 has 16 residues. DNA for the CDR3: TGCGCCAGCAGCCACGGAAATGGACAGGTTTTATATGGCTACACCTTC. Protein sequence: CASSHGNGQVLYGYTF.

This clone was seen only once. The CDR3 DNA reads as TGTGCCAGCAGCCGGGATAACTATGGCTACACCTTC. This codes for CASSRDNYGYTF. The rearrangement links TRBV5-4 to TRBJ1-2; no reliable D call. Germline V lookup: CDR1 SGHNT, CDR2 YYREEE (reference sequence). This CDR3 spans 12 amino acids. Deletions cut 4 bases from V and 1 base from J, with 5 bases between. The complete variable domain, with remaining parts taken from reference TRBV5-4 and TRBJ1-2, reads ETGVTQSPTHLIKTRGQQVTLRCSSQSGHNTVSWYQQALGQGPQFIFQYYREEENGRGNFPPRFSGLQFPNYSSELNVNALELDDSALYLCASSRDNYGYTFGSGTRLTVV.

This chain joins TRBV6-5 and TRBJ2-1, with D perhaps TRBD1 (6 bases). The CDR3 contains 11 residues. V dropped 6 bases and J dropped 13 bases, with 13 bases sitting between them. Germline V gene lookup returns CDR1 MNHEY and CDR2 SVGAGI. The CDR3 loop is CASRTGSRQFF. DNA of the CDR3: TGTGCCAGCAGGACAGGTTCCCGACAGTTCTTC.

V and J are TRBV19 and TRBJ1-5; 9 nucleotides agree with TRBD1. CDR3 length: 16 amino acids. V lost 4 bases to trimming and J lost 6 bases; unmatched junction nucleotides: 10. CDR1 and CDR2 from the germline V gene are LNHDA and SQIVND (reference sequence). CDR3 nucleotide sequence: TGTGCCAGTAGTAGCTCAACAGGGGGCGGAGGTCAGCCCCAGCATTTT. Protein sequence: CASSSSTGGGGQPQHF.

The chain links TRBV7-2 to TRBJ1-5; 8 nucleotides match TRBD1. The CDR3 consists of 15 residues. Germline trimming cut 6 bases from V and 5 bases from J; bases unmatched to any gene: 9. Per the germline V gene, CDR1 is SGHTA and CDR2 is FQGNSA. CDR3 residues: CASSSTQGGDQPQHF. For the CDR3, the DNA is TGTGCCAGCAGTTCTACACAGGGGGGGGATCAGCCCCAGCATTTT.

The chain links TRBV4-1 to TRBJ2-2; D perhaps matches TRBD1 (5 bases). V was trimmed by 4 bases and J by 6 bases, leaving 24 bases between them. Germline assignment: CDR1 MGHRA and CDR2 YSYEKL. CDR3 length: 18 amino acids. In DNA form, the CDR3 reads TGCGCCAGCAGCCTTTCTAGACAGCCTTCAGCTAGGTCCGGGGAGCTGTTTTTT. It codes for CASSLSRQPSARSGELFF.

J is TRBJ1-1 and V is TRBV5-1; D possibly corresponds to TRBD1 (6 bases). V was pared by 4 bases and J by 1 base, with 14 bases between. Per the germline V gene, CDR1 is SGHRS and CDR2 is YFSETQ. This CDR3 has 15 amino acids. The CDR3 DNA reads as TGCGCCAGCAGCAAATCCGGGACACCGAACACTGAAGCTTTCTTT. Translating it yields CASSKSGTPNTEAFF.

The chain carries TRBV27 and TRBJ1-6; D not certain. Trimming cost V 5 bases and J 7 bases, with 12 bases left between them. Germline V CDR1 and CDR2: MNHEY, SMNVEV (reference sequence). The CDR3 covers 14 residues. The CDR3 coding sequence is TGTGCCAGCAGTAGACGCGAGGTGAATTCACCCCTCCACTTT. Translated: CASSRREVNSPLHF.

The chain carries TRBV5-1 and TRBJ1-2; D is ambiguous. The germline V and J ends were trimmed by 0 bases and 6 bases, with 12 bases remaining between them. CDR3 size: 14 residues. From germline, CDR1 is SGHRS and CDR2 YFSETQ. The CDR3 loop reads CASSLGASLDGYTF. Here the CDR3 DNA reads TGCGCCAGCAGCTTGGGGGCATCTTTGGATGGCTACACCTTC.

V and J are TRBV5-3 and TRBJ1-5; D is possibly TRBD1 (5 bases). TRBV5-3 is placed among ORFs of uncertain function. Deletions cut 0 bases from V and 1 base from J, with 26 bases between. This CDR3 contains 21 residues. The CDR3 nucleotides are TGTGCCAGAAGCTTGGATATACGCGTGGGGGGGAGGAAACGAAGCAATCAGCCCCAGCATTTT. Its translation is CARSLDIRVGGRKRSNQPQHF.

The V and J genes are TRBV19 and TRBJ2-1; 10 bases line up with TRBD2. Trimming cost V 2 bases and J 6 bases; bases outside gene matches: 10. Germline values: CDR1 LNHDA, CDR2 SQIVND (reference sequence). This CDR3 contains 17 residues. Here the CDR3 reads CASSIPLAGVVGNEQFF. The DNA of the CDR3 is TGTGCCAGTAGTATACCCCTAGCGGGAGTGGTGGGCAATGAGCAGTTCTTC.

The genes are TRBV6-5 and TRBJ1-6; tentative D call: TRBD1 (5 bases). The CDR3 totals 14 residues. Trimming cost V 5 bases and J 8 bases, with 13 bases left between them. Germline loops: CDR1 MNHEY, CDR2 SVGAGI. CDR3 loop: CASSPPGGDSPLHF. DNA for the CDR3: TGTGCCAGCAGTCCGCCGGGGGGTGATTCACCCCTCCACTTT.

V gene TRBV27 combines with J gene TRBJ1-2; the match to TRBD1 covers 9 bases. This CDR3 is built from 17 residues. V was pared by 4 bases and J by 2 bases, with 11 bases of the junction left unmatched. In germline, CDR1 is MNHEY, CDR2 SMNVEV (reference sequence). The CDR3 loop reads CASSSGQGTPFNYGYTF. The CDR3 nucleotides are TGTGCCAGCAGTTCAGGACAGGGGACACCATTCAACTATGGCTACACCTTC.

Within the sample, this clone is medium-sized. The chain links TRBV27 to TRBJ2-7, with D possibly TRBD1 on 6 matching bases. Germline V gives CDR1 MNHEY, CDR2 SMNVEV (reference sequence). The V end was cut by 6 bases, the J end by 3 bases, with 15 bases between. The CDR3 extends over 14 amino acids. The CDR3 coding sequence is TGTGCCAGCAGCCCCTCGGACAGTAACTACGAGCAGTACTTC. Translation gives CASSPSDSNYEQYF.

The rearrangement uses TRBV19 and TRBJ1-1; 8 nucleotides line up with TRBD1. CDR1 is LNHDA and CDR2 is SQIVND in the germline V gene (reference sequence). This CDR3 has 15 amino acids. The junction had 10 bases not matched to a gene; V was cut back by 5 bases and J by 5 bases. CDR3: CASSVLQGARTEAFF. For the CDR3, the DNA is TGTGCCAGTAGTGTGCTCCAGGGGGCGCGAACTGAAGCTTTCTTT.

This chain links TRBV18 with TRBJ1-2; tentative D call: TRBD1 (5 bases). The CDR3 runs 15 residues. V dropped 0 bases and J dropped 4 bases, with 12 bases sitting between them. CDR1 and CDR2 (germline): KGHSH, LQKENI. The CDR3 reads CASSPPGGQGYGYTF. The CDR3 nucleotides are TGTGCCAGCTCACCACCGGGTGGGCAGGGCTATGGCTACACCTTC. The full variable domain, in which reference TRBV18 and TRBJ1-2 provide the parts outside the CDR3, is NAGVMQNPRHLVRRRGQEARLRCSPMKGHSHVYWYRQLPEEGLKFMVYLQKENIIDESGMPKERFSAEFPKEGPSILRIQQVVRGDSAAYFCASSPPGGQGYGYTFGSGTRLTVV.

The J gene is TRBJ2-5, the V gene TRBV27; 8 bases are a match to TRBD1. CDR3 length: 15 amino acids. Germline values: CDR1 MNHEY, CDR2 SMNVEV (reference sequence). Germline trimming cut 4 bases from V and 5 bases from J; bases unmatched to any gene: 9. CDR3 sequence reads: CASSSTRGLGETQYF. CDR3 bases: TGTGCCAGCAGTTCAACCAGGGGGCTGGGGGAGACCCAGTACTTC.

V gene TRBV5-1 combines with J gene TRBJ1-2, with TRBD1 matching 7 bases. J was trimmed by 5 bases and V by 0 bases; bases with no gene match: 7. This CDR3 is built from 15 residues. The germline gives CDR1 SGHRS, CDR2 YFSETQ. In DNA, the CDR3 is TGCGCCAGCAGCTTGGGGGACAGCTCTCCATATGGCTACACCTTC. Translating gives CASSLGDSSPYGYTF.

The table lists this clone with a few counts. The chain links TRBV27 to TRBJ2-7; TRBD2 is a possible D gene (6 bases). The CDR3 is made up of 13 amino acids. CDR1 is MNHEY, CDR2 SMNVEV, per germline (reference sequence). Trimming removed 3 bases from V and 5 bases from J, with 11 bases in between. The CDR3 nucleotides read TGTGCCAGCAGTTTTCGTTGGGGGGACGAGCAGTACTTC. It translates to CASSFRWGDEQYF.

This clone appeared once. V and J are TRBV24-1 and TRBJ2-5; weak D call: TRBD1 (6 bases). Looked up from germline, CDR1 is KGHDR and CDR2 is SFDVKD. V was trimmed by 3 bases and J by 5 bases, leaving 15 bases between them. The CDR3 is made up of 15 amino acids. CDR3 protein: CATSDSSGDRETQYF. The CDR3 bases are TGTGCCACCAGTGATAGTTCAGGGGATCGCGAGACCCAGTACTTC.

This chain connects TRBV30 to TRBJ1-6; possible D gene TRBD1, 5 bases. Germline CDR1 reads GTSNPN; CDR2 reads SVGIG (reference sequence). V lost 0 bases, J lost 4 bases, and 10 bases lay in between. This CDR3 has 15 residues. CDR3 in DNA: TGTGCCTGGAGTGTAGCGCAGGGATATAATTCACCCCTCCACTTT. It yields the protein CAWSVAQGYNSPLHF. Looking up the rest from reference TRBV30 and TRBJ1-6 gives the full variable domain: SQTIHQWPATLVQPVGSPLSLECTVEGTSNPNLYWYRQAAGRGLQLLFYSVGIGQISSEVPQNLSASRPQDRQFILSSKKLLLSDSGFYLCAWSVAQGYNSPLHFGNGTRLTVT.

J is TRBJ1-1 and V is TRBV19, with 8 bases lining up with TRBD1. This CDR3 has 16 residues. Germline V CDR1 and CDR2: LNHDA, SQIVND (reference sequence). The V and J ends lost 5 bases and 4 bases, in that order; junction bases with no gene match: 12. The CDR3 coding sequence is TGTGCCAGTAGTCCGCAGACAGGGGTGGCGATCACTGAAGCTTTCTTT. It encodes CASSPQTGVAITEAFF.

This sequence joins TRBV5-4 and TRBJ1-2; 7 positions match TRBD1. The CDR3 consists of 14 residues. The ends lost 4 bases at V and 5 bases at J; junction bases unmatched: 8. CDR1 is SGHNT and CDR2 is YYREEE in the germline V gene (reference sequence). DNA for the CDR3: TGTGCCAGCAGCCCCCGGGACAGCCAATATGGCTACACCTTC. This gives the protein CASSPRDSQYGYTF. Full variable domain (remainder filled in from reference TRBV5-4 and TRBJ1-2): ETGVTQSPTHLIKTRGQQVTLRCSSQSGHNTVSWYQQALGQGPQFIFQYYREEENGRGNFPPRFSGLQFPNYSSELNVNALELDDSALYLCASSPRDSQYGYTFGSGTRLTVV.